These 22 T cell receptor beta chains were all obtained from the same sample, sequenced in a study of blood T cells in healthy people across ages. The use of a sample-barcoded 5' primer and a J-beta primer mix characterized a second PCR of roughly 7 to 11 cycles. Each CDR3 protein is one row after TCRdb ran MiXCR on the 5' RACE reads. The data hold 750,000 to 950,000 distinct CDR3 sequences, with under 30% observed a single time. The sample was also reused in another study, on T cells of mothers and their children.

The material sequenced was blood. The receptors stem from a boy aged 5-17 years in good health.

This clonotype was seen more than once but under ten times. This chain joins TRBV12-3 or TRBV12-4 and TRBJ2-7; a possible D gene is TRBD1 (6 bases). Trimming removed 4 bases at V and 4 bases at J, with 11 bases between. This CDR3 region has 13 residues. The CDR3 DNA sequence: TGTGCCAGCAGTTCAGACAGGAGGTACGAGCAGTACTTC. Translation: CASSSDRRYEQYF.

This clonotype was recorded many times. The chain employs TRBV28 and TRBJ2-6; no clear D. The germline V and J ends were trimmed by 4 bases and 4 bases, with 8 bases remaining between them. The V gene's germline CDR1 is MDHEN and CDR2 SYDVKM. The CDR3 runs to 14 residues. CDR3 nucleotide sequence: TGTGCCAGCAGTTCCCCGGCGGGGGCCAACGTCCTGACTTTC. It encodes CASSSPAGANVLTF.

J is TRBJ2-1 and V is TRBV20-1, with 7 bases matching TRBD1. The DNA end favors TRBJ2-7, so the J call may be wrong. The CDR3 spans 15 residues. Germline lookup yields CDR1 DFQATT and CDR2 SNEGSKA (reference sequence). The DNA of the CDR3 is TGCAGTGCTAGAGATCTCGGGCAGGGGGCCTACGAGCAGTACTTC. Its protein product is CSARDLGQGAYEQYF.

The chain couples TRBV12-3 or TRBV12-4 to TRBJ1-2, with 7 nucleotides matching TRBD1. The CDR3 sequence is 15 residues long. The V segment lost 6 bases and the J segment 2 bases; nucleotides outside the gene matches: 9. CDR3 nucleotides: TGTGCCAGCAGATATACCGGGACAGTCAACTATGGCTACACCTTC. Its translation is CASRYTGTVNYGYTF.

This clonotype was counted a few times. Relative to the germline gene, one junction end is altered; a read error may explain this. As DNA, the CDR3 is TGTAGTGCTAGAGATTATCTGGGGGGCTGGGGCAATCAGCCCCAGCATTTT. Its protein product is CSARDYLGGWGNQPQHF. The V gene is TRBV20-1, the J gene TRBJ1-5, with D perhaps TRBD1 (6 bases). Germline CDR1 DFQATT, CDR2 SNEGSKA (reference sequence). The CDR3 runs 17 residues.

CDR3 loop: CATGVVEQFF. In DNA, the CDR3 is TGTGCCACAGGAGTGGTTGAGCAGTTCTTC. This sequence joins TRBV10-3 and TRBJ2-5; D not certain. Near its end, the DNA agrees better with TRBJ2-1, so the J call may be wrong. CDR1 and CDR2 from the germline V gene are ENHRY and SYGVKD. The CDR3 is 10 amino acids.

In its sample, this clonotype was seen a few times. The rearrangement joins TRBV19 to TRBJ2-5; D is perhaps TRBD1 or TRBD2 (5 bases each). This CDR3 is built from 15 residues. V gave up 6 bases and J gave up 2 bases, with 16 bases separating them. The V gene's germline CDR1 is LNHDA and CDR2 SQIVND (reference sequence). The CDR3 DNA sequence: TGTGCCAGTAGGGGGTCGGGGCCCGGACAAGAGACCCAGTACTTC. Encoded protein: CASRGSGPGQETQYF.

This chain links TRBV10-3 with TRBJ2-3, with TRBD2 matching over 12 bases. CDR1 and CDR2 from the germline V gene are ENHRY and SYGVKD. The CDR3 runs to 16 residues. V lost 3 bases to trimming and J lost 4 bases; unmatched junction nucleotides: 5. In DNA, the CDR3 is TGTGCCATCAGTGAAGCTAGCGGGAGGGTGGCAGATACGCAGTATTTT. Its translation: CAISEASGRVADTQYF.

In its sample, this clonotype was seen a few times. The rearrangement joins TRBV28 to TRBJ1-5; D is perhaps TRBD1 (6 bases). Germline V gene sequence: CDR1 MDHEN, CDR2 SYDVKM. The CDR3 runs 15 residues. The V and J ends lost 3 bases and 0 bases respectively, with 9 bases between them. The CDR3 nucleotides are TGTGCCAGCAGTTTCGCGGGGGCTAGCAATCAGCCCCAGCATTTT. It translates to CASSFAGASNQPQHF.

This clonotype was picked up a small number of times. The V and J genes are TRBV15 and TRBJ2-1, with 7 bases that match TRBD2. CDR3 size: 17 residues. V shed 0 bases, J shed 4 bases, and the junction held 9 bases outside the gene matches. Germline V gives CDR1 LNHNV, CDR2 YYDKDF (reference sequence). CDR3 coding DNA: TGTGCCACCAGCAGAGATATAGTCAGCGGGGTATACAATGAGCAGTTCTTC. Its translation: CATSRDIVSGVYNEQFF.

The CDR3 DNA sequence: TGTGCCAGCGGACAGCGGGGAGGGATGAACACTGAAGCTTTCTTT. Translation gives CASGQRGGMNTEAFF. The chain carries TRBV6-6 and TRBJ1-1, with D possibly being TRBD1 (6 bases). V lost 8 bases and J lost 0, with 16 bases in between. The CDR3 is made up of 15 amino acids. In germline, CDR1 is MNHNY, CDR2 SVGAGI (reference sequence).

A remark on this clonotype: A read error is possible here, since a much larger clone lies one base away. The chain carries TRBV29-1 and TRBJ2-1, with TRBD2 identical over 11 bases. With V trimmed by 1 base and J by 12 bases, 11 bases remained unmatched. Germline V gene data show CDR1 as SQVTM and CDR2 as ANQGSEA. The CDR3 contains 15 residues. The DNA for the CDR3 is TGCAGCGTTGAAGTCCTCCTAGCGGGGGGTTCTGCGCAGTTCTTC. Translated, it gives CSVEVLLAGGSAQFF.

This clonotype was seen more than once but under ten times. J is TRBJ2-1 and V is TRBV6-5; 13 bases agree with TRBD2. The V gene's germline CDR1 is MNHEY and CDR2 SVGAGI. The CDR3 is made up of 17 amino acids. V lost 0 bases to trimming and J lost 5 bases; unmatched junction nucleotides: 4. CDR3 bases: TGTGCCAGCAGTTACTCAGAACTAGCGGGGGGGAACAATGAGCAGTTCTTC. It codes for CASSYSELAGGNNEQFF.

The chain employs TRBV2 and TRBJ2-5; D might be TRBD1 (6 bases). The J call is uncertain, as TRBJ2-1 better fits the DNA end. CDR1 SNHLY and CDR2 FYNNEI come from the germline V gene. CDR3 length equals 13 residues. CDR3 protein: CASSEDRYNEQFF. The CDR3 nucleotides read TGTGCCAGCAGTGAGGACAGATACAATGAGCAGTTCTTC.

In this sample, this clonotype turned up many times. V is TRBV20-1 and J is TRBJ2-7; D might be TRBD1 (6 bases). The V end lost 1 base, the J end lost 8 bases, and 24 bases lay between the germline ends. There are 16 residues in the CDR3. In germline, CDR1 is DFQATT, CDR2 SNEGSKA (reference sequence). CDR3 sequence (DNA): TGCAGTGCTAGAGGGCCGGGACAACCACTGGGGTCCAAGCAGTACTTC. Amino acid sequence: CSARGPGQPLGSKQYF.

This clonotype was picked up a small number of times. The chain combines TRBV5-1 with TRBJ2-1, with D perhaps matching TRBD1 (6 bases). The germline V gene has CDR1 SGHRS and CDR2 YFSETQ. The length of the CDR3 is 15 residues. V was cut by 4 bases and J by 5 bases, with 16 bases left in between. CDR3 sequence: CASSPPRQDHNEQFF. CDR3 DNA sequence: TGCGCCAGCAGCCCGCCCAGACAGGATCACAATGAGCAGTTCTTC.

This clonotype was detected a few times. The chain links TRBV5-1 to TRBJ2-1; a weak D match, TRBD2 (6 bases). The germline gives CDR1 SGHRS, CDR2 YFSETQ. V gave up 3 bases and J gave up 3 bases, with 13 bases separating them. CDR3 length: 15 amino acids. The CDR3, as DNA: TGCGCCAGCAGCTACCGTGGAGGGGACTACAATGAGCAGTTCTTC. Amino acids: CASSYRGGDYNEQFF. The full variable domain, in which reference TRBV5-1 and TRBJ2-1 provide the parts outside the CDR3, is KAGVTQTPRYLIKTRGQQVTLSCSPISGHRSVSWYQQTPGQGLQFLFEYFSETQRNKGNFPGRFSGRQFSNSRSEMNVSTLELGDSALYLCASSYRGGDYNEQFFGPGTRLTVL.

This clonotype showed up just a few times. V gene TRBV15 combines with J gene TRBJ2-5; D is perhaps TRBD1 (5 bases). The V gene's germline CDR1 is LNHNV and CDR2 YYDKDF (reference sequence). This CDR3 has 15 amino acids. V lost 0 bases, J lost 2 bases, and 10 bases lay in between. The CDR3 sequence: CATSRDHTGQETQYF. CDR3 DNA: TGTGCCACCAGCAGAGACCACACAGGTCAAGAGACCCAGTACTTC. The full variable domain, completed using reference TRBV15 and TRBJ2-5, is DAMVIQNPRYQVTQFGKPVTLSCSQTLNHNVMYWYQQKSSQAPKLLFHYYDKDFNNEADTPDNFQSRRPNTSFCFLDIRSPGLGDTAMYLCATSRDHTGQETQYFGPGTRLLVL.

On this clonotype itself: A read error may account for a junction end that differs from germline. The rearrangement joins TRBV12-3 or TRBV12-4 to TRBJ2-1, with D unresolved. The DNA end is a closer match to TRBJ2-7, so the J assignment may be wrong. This CDR3 comprises 14 residues. In nucleotides, the CDR3 is TGTGCCAGCAGTTTACTTTTTAGCTCCAACGAGCAGTACTTC. Its protein is CASSLLFSSNEQYF.

The chain combines TRBV5-1 with TRBJ2-1, with D tentatively TRBD1 (5 bases). The CDR3 sequence is 16 residues long. The V gene's germline CDR1 is SGHRS and CDR2 YFSETQ. V was trimmed by 1 base and J by 2 bases, leaving 13 bases between them. The CDR3 sequence is CASSLSWGSTYNEQFF. The CDR3 nucleotides are TGCGCCAGCAGCTTGTCATGGGGCTCCACCTACAATGAGCAGTTCTTC.

The chain couples TRBV6-1 to TRBJ2-3; 8 bases match TRBD1. The CDR3 is 15 amino acids. With 6 bases clipped from V and 4 bases from J, the junction kept 9 bases outside the gene matches. Germline CDR1 and CDR2: MNHNS and SASEGT. The DNA for the CDR3 is TGTGCCAGCAGGGGCACGGACAGGGTGGCAGATACGCAGTATTTT. Its translation is CASRGTDRVADTQYF.

The table lists this clonotype with a few counts. This sequence joins TRBV6-6 and TRBJ2-3; D is ambiguous. Germline CDR1 MNHNY, CDR2 SVGAGI (reference sequence). V dropped 2 bases and J dropped 7 bases, with 4 bases sitting between them. This CDR3 has 11 amino acids. The CDR3 reads CASSYINTQYF. In DNA form, the CDR3 reads TGTGCCAGCAGTTACATAAATACGCAGTATTTT.